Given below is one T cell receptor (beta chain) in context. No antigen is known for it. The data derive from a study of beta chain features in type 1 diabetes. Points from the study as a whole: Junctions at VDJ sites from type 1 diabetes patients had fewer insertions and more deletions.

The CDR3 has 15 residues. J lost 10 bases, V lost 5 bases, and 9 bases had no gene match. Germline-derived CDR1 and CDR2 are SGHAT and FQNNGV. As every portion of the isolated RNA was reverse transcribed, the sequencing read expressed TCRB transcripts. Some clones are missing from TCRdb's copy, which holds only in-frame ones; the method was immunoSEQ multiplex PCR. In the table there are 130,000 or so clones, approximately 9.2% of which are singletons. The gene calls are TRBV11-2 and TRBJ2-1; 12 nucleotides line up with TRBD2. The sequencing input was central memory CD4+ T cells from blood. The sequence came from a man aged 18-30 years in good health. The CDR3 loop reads CASSTLTSGGLEQFF. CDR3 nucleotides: TGTGCCAGCAGCACACTGACTAGCGGGGGTTTGGAGCAGTTCTTC.